These 20 T cell receptor beta chains were sequenced from one sample in a study of T cell responses to AZD1222 COVID-19 vaccine. Generated by immunoSEQ multiplex PCR, the TCRdb table keeps only in-frame clones and is missing some. The sample has around 130,000 clones, roughly 92% seen once. The sample was peripheral blood, taken 28 days after the second AZD1222 dose. All receptors derive from an adult who received the AZD1222 COVID-19 vaccine.

The chain carries TRBV11-3 and TRBJ2-5; D may be TRBD2 (6 bases). The CDR3 is 16 amino acids. Germline CDR1 reads SGHNT; CDR2 reads YENEEA. Trimming took off 5 bases at V and 0 bases at J, with 16 bases between the two ends. DNA of the CDR3: TGTGCCAGCAGCATCGGCAGGGCGGGGAACCAAGAGACCCAGTACTTC. Translating gives CASSIGRAGNQETQYF.

The J gene is TRBJ1-6, the V gene TRBV9; D not certain. Trimming pared 0 bases from V and 4 bases from J, leaving 8 bases between. The CDR3 runs to 15 residues. Germline-derived CDR1 and CDR2 are SGDLS and YYNGEE. CDR3: CASSVDAIYNSPLHF. The CDR3 DNA reads as TGTGCCAGCAGCGTAGATGCGATTTATAATTCACCCCTCCACTTT.

The rearrangement uses TRBV24-1 and TRBJ1-2; D is unclear. The CDR3 sequence is 12 residues long. From germline, CDR1 is KGHDR and CDR2 SFDVKD. Trimming cost V 5 bases and J 3 bases, with 6 bases left between them. CDR3 in amino acids: CATSAGDYGYTF. As DNA, the CDR3 is TGTGCCACCAGTGCCGGAGACTATGGCTACACCTTC.

The J gene is TRBJ2-5, the V gene TRBV28; no definite D call. With 3 bases removed from V and 1 base from J, the gap between germline ends came to 6 bases. Germline loops: CDR1 MDHEN, CDR2 SYDVKM. This CDR3 has 13 residues. Here the CDR3 reads CASSFAGQETQYF. In DNA form, the CDR3 reads TGTGCCAGCAGTTTCGCTGGCCAAGAGACCCAGTACTTC.

The V call is TRBV9, the J call TRBJ2-3; a possible D gene is TRBD2 (7 bases). The CDR3 loop spans 16 amino acids. Germline-derived CDR1 and CDR2 are SGDLS and YYNGEE. Deletions cut 2 bases from V and 5 bases from J, with 18 bases between. This CDR3 reads CASSVGGGRGGDTQYF. CDR3 DNA sequence: TGTGCCAGCAGCGTCGGGGGCGGGAGAGGAGGAGATACGCAGTATTTT.

This clone was counted once. This chain uses TRBV10-3 with TRBJ2-2; 9 bases align to TRBD1. CDR3 size: 18 residues. CDR1 ENHRY and CDR2 SYGVKD come from the germline V gene. The junction had 20 bases not matched to a gene; V was cut back by 8 bases and J by 7 bases. In DNA, the CDR3 is TGTGCCATCGGCAACAGGGGGCGCCGGGTTCGAACCGACGGGGAGCTGTTTTTT. Amino acids: CAIGNRGRRVRTDGELFF.

The rearrangement links TRBV7-3 to TRBJ2-1; 8 bases line up with TRBD1. Germline trimming cut 8 bases from V and 6 bases from J; bases unmatched to any gene: 21. Germline CDR1 is SGHTA and CDR2 is FQGTGA. This CDR3 is built from 18 residues. CDR3 nucleotides: TGTGCCAGCTCTGCGGGACAGGCTGCGGGAACTCGGATCAATGAGCAGTTCTTC. Translating gives CASSAGQAAGTRINEQFF.

The chain uses TRBV7-2 and TRBJ1-2; 9 nucleotides line up with TRBD1. Germline-derived CDR1 and CDR2 are SGHTA and FQGNSA. Trimming took 6 bases from V and 7 from J; bases not matched to a gene: 9. CDR3 length: 14 residues. This CDR3 is CASRGQGSVGGYTF. Written as DNA, the CDR3 is TGTGCCAGCAGAGGACAGGGGAGCGTAGGTGGCTACACCTTC.

The chain recombines TRBV7-2 with TRBJ2-7, with 13 bases lining up with TRBD2. The germline V gene has CDR1 SGHTA and CDR2 FQGNSA. Unmatched junction bases numbered 11, after V lost 2 bases and J lost 4 bases. This CDR3 has 18 amino acids. CDR3 DNA sequence: TGTGCCAGCAGCTTATCCCCGACTAGCGGGGGGAACCCTTACGAGCAGTACTTC. Its protein product is CASSLSPTSGGNPYEQYF.

The genes are TRBV27 and TRBJ2-3; the match to TRBD2 covers 9 bases. The CDR3 runs 16 residues. The germline CDR1 and CDR2 sequences are MNHEY and SMNVEV (reference sequence). V lost 5 bases to trimming and J lost 6 bases; unmatched junction nucleotides: 12. The CDR3 reads CASSPAGTSISDTQYF. The CDR3 DNA reads TGTGCCAGCAGTCCCGCCGGGACTAGCATCTCGGATACGCAGTATTTT.

The chain recombines TRBV27 with TRBJ2-1, with 7 bases lining up with TRBD2. Trimming cost V 5 bases and J 6 bases; bases outside gene matches: 4. CDR3 length equals 13 residues. CDR1 MNHEY and CDR2 SMNVEV come from the germline V gene (reference sequence). CDR3 coding DNA: TGTGCCAGCAGTGGTGAGCGGGGCAATGAGCAGTTCTTC. It specifies CASSGERGNEQFF.

This clone appeared a single time. The V gene is TRBV9, the J gene TRBJ2-5; 9 nucleotides agree with TRBD1. CDR1 is SGDLS, CDR2 YYNGEE, per germline. The CDR3 contains 15 residues. The J segment lost 5 bases and the V segment lost 4 bases, leaving 9 bases of the junction unmatched. For the CDR3, the DNA is TGTGCCAGCAGCCCACGGACAGGGGCAAGGGAGACCCAGTACTTC. Its protein is CASSPRTGARETQYF.

J is TRBJ2-1 and V is TRBV7-7; 10 bases are shared with TRBD1. The CDR3 contains 15 residues. The V segment lost 1 base and the J segment 8 bases; nucleotides outside the gene matches: 5. Germline CDR1 SSHAT, CDR2 FNYEAQ (reference sequence). The CDR3 DNA is TGTGCCAGCAGCTTAGGGGCGACAGGGGGCCATGAGCAGTTCTTC. Translation: CASSLGATGGHEQFF.

The chain combines TRBV27 with TRBJ1-2; D is possibly TRBD1 (6 bases). The CDR3 runs to 15 residues. The ends were cut back, 6 bases at V and 4 bases at J, with 18 bases in the middle. From germline, CDR1 is MNHEY and CDR2 SMNVEV (reference sequence). CDR3 in DNA: TGTGCCAGCAGACGCTCCAGGGGTCCGGGCTATGGCTACACCTTC. Its translation is CASRRSRGPGYGYTF.

The chain is built from TRBV28 and TRBJ1-2; 9 nucleotides match TRBD1. Germline V gene sequence: CDR1 MDHEN, CDR2 SYDVKM. This CDR3 has 15 amino acids. Trimming took 6 bases from V and 7 from J; bases not matched to a gene: 12. This CDR3 is CASSQTGTGLGGYTF. The CDR3 coding sequence is TGTGCCAGCAGCCAAACCGGGACAGGGCTAGGTGGCTACACCTTC.

The V gene is TRBV6-5, the J gene TRBJ2-1; 9 positions agree with TRBD2. Losses at the gene ends were 6 bases for V and 0 bases for J; bases not matched to a gene: 3. The CDR3 consists of 15 residues. Germline CDR1 is MNHEY and CDR2 is SVGAGI. The CDR3 region is CASRVSGSSYNEQFF. The CDR3 DNA reads as TGTGCCAGCAGAGTTAGCGGGAGCTCCTACAATGAGCAGTTCTTC.

The J gene is TRBJ2-5, the V gene TRBV6-2 or TRBV6-3; the match to TRBD1 covers 7 bases. J was trimmed by 1 base and V by 4 bases; bases with no gene match: 6. This CDR3 is 15 amino acids long. The germline V gene encodes CDR1 MNHEY and CDR2 SVGEGT. The CDR3 coding sequence is TGTGCCAGCAGTTTCACAGGGGCCCTCCAAGAGACCCAGTACTTC. Its protein product is CASSFTGALQETQYF.

V usage is TRBV7-2 and J usage is TRBJ1-3, with TRBD1 matching over 10 bases. The CDR3 runs 15 residues. J lost 4 bases, V lost 2 bases, and 2 bases had no gene match. Germline V lookup: CDR1 SGHTA, CDR2 FQGNSA. The chain's CDR3 is CASSLMGQGGNTIYF. The CDR3 nucleotides are TGTGCCAGCAGCTTAATGGGACAGGGGGGAAACACCATATATTTT.

The rearrangement joins TRBV24-1 to TRBJ2-7, with 11 bases fitting TRBD2. The CDR3 covers 17 residues. After removal of 4 bases from V and 3 bases from J, the junction contained 10 bases not matched to a gene. Germline CDR1 and CDR2: KGHDR and SFDVKD. DNA for the CDR3: TGTGCCACCAGTGACTCCCGCAGCGGACTAGCGGGCTACGAGCAGTACTTC. Translated, it gives CATSDSRSGLAGYEQYF.

This clone was found once. The chain combines TRBV9 with TRBJ1-1; D may be TRBD1 (6 bases). This CDR3 spans 13 amino acids. Germline-derived CDR1 and CDR2 are SGDLS and YYNGEE. With 3 bases removed from V and 4 bases from J, the gap between germline ends came to 10 bases. This CDR3 is CASSGGGGTEAFF. In DNA, the CDR3 is TGTGCCAGCAGCGGGGGAGGGGGCACTGAAGCTTTCTTT. The full variable domain, with the rest looked up from reference TRBV9 and TRBJ1-1, is DSGVTQTPKHLITATGQRVTLRCSPRSGDLSVYWYQQSLDQGLQFLIQYYNGEERAKGNILERFSAQQFPDLHSELNLSSLELGDSALYFCASSGGGGTEAFFGQGTRLTVV.